Following are 10 T cell receptor beta chains from one sample sequenced in a study of shared clonotypes between healthy human individuals. The assay was immunoSEQ multiplex PCR, and TCRdb's table has in-frame clones only and misses some. The sample consists of about 530,000 clones, almost 97% of them appearing once. The source material was naive CD4+ T cells sorted from blood. Subset specified: CD45RA+ positively selected. The receptor set was obtained from a woman aged 25 to 39 in good health.

The rearrangement uses TRBV19 and TRBJ2-3, with D maybe TRBD2 (6 bases). The CDR3 runs 14 residues. V was shortened by 3 bases and J by 7 bases, with 14 bases between the two germline ends. Germline loops: CDR1 LNHDA, CDR2 SQIVND (reference sequence). The CDR3 sequence is CASSMFGRIYTQYF. The CDR3 DNA reads TGTGCCAGTAGTATGTTCGGGAGAATCTATACGCAGTATTTT.

This chain joins TRBV10-3 and TRBJ1-2; D is undetermined. Germline lookup yields CDR1 ENHRY and CDR2 SYGVKD. The ends were cut back, 6 bases at V and 4 bases at J, with 18 bases in the middle. The CDR3 has 15 residues. The CDR3 loop is CAISPVVPEPYGYTF. CDR3 coding DNA: TGTGCCATCAGCCCCGTTGTACCCGAACCCTATGGCTACACCTTC.

The chain carries TRBV10-2 and TRBJ1-5; TRBD1 matches 8 bases. Unmatched junction bases numbered 6, after V lost 4 bases and J lost 4 bases. Germline CDR1 and CDR2: WSHSY and SAAADI. The CDR3 sequence is 15 residues long. CDR3 loop: CASSAGDRTNQPQHF. The CDR3 DNA follows: TGCGCCAGCAGTGCGGGGGACAGGACGAATCAGCCCCAGCATTTT.

The chain employs TRBV27 and TRBJ1-2; 8 bases match TRBD1. Losses at the gene ends were 8 bases for V and 4 bases for J; bases not matched to a gene: 6. This CDR3 is built from 13 residues. Germline CDR1 reads MNHEY; CDR2 reads SMNVEV (reference sequence). DNA for the CDR3: TGTGCCAGCGGGGGACAGGCAACCTATGGCTACACCTTC. As protein: CASGGQATYGYTF.

The chain uses TRBV2 and TRBJ2-7, with D tentatively TRBD1 (5 bases). Germline lookup yields CDR1 SNHLY and CDR2 FYNNEI. The CDR3 is made up of 15 amino acids. Trimming removed 6 bases at V and 0 bases at J, with 15 bases between. The CDR3 reads CASRQDGKSSYEQYF. CDR3 bases: TGTGCCAGCAGACAGGACGGAAAAAGCTCCTACGAGCAGTACTTC.

This clone was detected once. The chain has TRBV10-3 and TRBJ1-4; TRBD1 agrees at 7 bases. Germline CDR1 and CDR2: ENHRY and SYGVKD. CDR3 length: 14 residues. With 6 bases clipped from V and 6 bases from J, the junction kept 7 bases outside the gene matches. The CDR3 loop is CAISATGTYEKLFF. The CDR3 DNA reads TGTGCCATCAGCGCGACAGGGACTTATGAAAAACTGTTTTTT.

The CDR3 spells CASRIDQRPLLNEKLFF. The DNA of the CDR3 is TGCGCCAGCAGAATAGACCAAAGGCCGTTACTTAATGAAAAACTGTTTTTT. This chain uses TRBV4-1 with TRBJ1-4; no clear D gene. Between the trimmed V and J ends, which lost 6 bases and 4 bases, there was a span of 21 bases. This CDR3 is 17 amino acids long. The germline V gene encodes CDR1 MGHRA and CDR2 YSYEKL.

The chain uses TRBV7-2 and TRBJ2-7; possibly TRBD2 for D (7 bases). From germline, CDR1 is SGHTA and CDR2 FQGNSA. The V gene lost 4 bases and the J gene lost 6 bases, with 19 bases spanning the gap. The CDR3 contains 15 residues. The CDR3 bases are TGTGCCAGCAGCTGGGTGGGGGCTAGCGGCGGCGAGCAGTACTTC. Translation: CASSWVGASGGEQYF.

This clone appeared once. V usage is TRBV7-8 and J usage is TRBJ1-5; perhaps TRBD1 as D (5 bases). Trimming removed 4 bases from V and 7 bases from J, with 11 bases in between. Per germline, CDR1 SGHVS and CDR2 FQNEAQ. The CDR3 runs to 13 residues. CDR3 residues: CASSWVGTQPQHF. As DNA, the CDR3 is TGTGCCAGCAGCTGGGTAGGGACCCAGCCCCAGCATTTT.

This chain joins TRBV5-1 and TRBJ2-1; maybe TRBD1 (7 bases). V was clipped by 9 bases and J by 10 bases, with 26 bases between them. In germline, CDR1 is SGHRS, CDR2 YFSETQ. The CDR3 has 15 amino acids. The CDR3 sequence is CATRGGGKLAVEQFF. CDR3 in DNA: TGCGCCACCCGCGGAGGGGGCAAACTTGCGGTCGAGCAGTTCTTC.